This T cell receptor (beta chain) was identified during a study of blood T cell repertoires in COVID-19. Study information: The United States, Italy and Spain provided the acute and convalescent COVID-19 samples. PBMCs, B-cell-depleted T cells, or T cells were the source of the cDNA or gDNA that made up the material.

CDR3 size: 13 residues. Under the authors' procedure: Counts of nucleated cells, estimated from reference gene primer amplification, were obtained. The table came from immunoSEQ multiplex PCR; TCRdb's copy has only in-frame clones and leaves some out. The DNA gave D and trimming, while V, J and clone size come from that table. Of 60,000 to 85,000 clones listed, about 90% are singletons. This chain links TRBV12-2 with TRBJ2-7; the table's TRBD2 call for D was not verified on the DNA. TRBV12-2 is recorded as a pseudogene. The receptor was isolated from a woman aged 45 to 65 with COVID-19, enrolled during active disease. The source material was peripheral blood. CDR3 nucleotide sequence: TGTGCAAGTCGCTTAGAAAAACTTAACGAGCAGTACTTC. It translates to CASRLEKLNEQYF.